Listed below are T cell receptor beta chains from one sample, sequenced in a study of cytomegalovirus exposure and HLA in healthy donors. Produced via immunoSEQ multiplex PCR; TCRdb's table is partial and in-frame only. The sample lists some 200,000 clones, under 9.5% occurring once. The sample comprised PBMCs. The receptors stem from a woman under 40 in good health and CMV-seropositive. The CDR3 runs from the conserved cysteine through the conserved F or W. The D gene is left open where the match is weak. A clone size is listed for some rows: how often the clone was seen (once, few, many), or a class if it is expanded.

clone_size: .
v_call: TRBV6-5
d_call: TRBD2
j_call: TRBJ2-5
cdr3_aa: CASSYAGRSQETQYF
cdr3_nt: TGTGCCAGCAGTTACGCCGGGAGGTCCCAAGAGACCCAGTACTTC

clone_size: .
v_call: TRBV4-2
d_call: .
j_call: TRBJ2-1
cdr3_aa: CASSQEERASDYNEQFF
cdr3_nt: TGTGCCAGCAGCCAAGAGGAGAGGGCTAGCGATTACAATGAGCAGTTCTTC

clone_size: .
v_call: TRBV27
d_call: .
j_call: TRBJ2-7
cdr3_aa: CASSLQARVSYEQYF
cdr3_nt: TGTGCCAGCAGTTTGCAGGCCCGAGTGTCCTACGAGCAGTACTTC

clone_size: many
v_call: TRBV6-1
d_call: .
j_call: TRBJ2-2
cdr3_aa: CASSEGPNTGELFF
cdr3_nt: TGTGCCAGCAGTGAGGGCCCGAACACCGGGGAGCTGTTTTTT

clone_size: .
v_call: TRBV9
d_call: .
j_call: TRBJ2-1
cdr3_aa: CASSVGGSGDEQFF
cdr3_nt: TGTGCCAGCAGCGTAGGAGGTAGCGGTGATGAGCAGTTCTTC

clone_size: few
v_call: TRBV15
d_call: .
j_call: TRBJ1-4
cdr3_aa: CATGGASPVEKLFF
cdr3_nt: TGTGCCACCGGAGGCGCGAGTCCGGTGGAAAAACTGTTTTTT

clone_size: few
v_call: TRBV18
d_call: TRBD1
j_call: TRBJ1-5
cdr3_aa: CASSPGTGSFNQPQHF
cdr3_nt: TGTGCCAGCTCACCCGGGACAGGGTCCTTCAATCAGCCCCAGCATTTT

clone_size: .
v_call: TRBV30
d_call: .
j_call: TRBJ1-2
cdr3_aa: CALWGSELYGYTF
cdr3_nt: TGTGCCTTATGGGGCAGCGAATTATATGGCTACACCTTC

clone_size: .
v_call: TRBV15
d_call: TRBD1
j_call: TRBJ1-1
cdr3_aa: CATGTAMNTEAFF
cdr3_nt: TGTGCCACCGGGACAGCCATGAACACTGAAGCTTTCTTT

clone_size: .
v_call: TRBV6-9
d_call: TRBD1
j_call: TRBJ2-5
cdr3_aa: CASSYPRTGLQETQYF
cdr3_nt: TGTGCCAGCAGTTATCCCCGGACAGGGCTCCAAGAGACCCAGTACTTC

clone_size: .
v_call: TRBV6-5
d_call: TRBD2
j_call: TRBJ2-7
cdr3_aa: CASSGLAYEQYF
cdr3_nt: TGTGCCAGCAGCGGACTAGCGTACGAGCAGTACTTC

clone_size: few
v_call: TRBV6-1
d_call: .
j_call: TRBJ2-7
cdr3_aa: CASNDPTGNYEQYF
cdr3_nt: TGTGCCAGCAATGACCCTACAGGGAACTACGAGCAGTACTTC

clone_size: few
v_call: TRBV7-9
d_call: .
j_call: TRBJ2-1
cdr3_aa: CASSSGLWKFF
cdr3_nt: TGTGCCAGCAGCTCGGGACTTTGGAAGTTCTTC

clone_size: few
v_call: TRBV18
d_call: TRBD2
j_call: TRBJ2-1
cdr3_aa: CASSPLLAGSGNEQFF
cdr3_nt: TGTGCCAGCTCCCCATTACTAGCGGGATCGGGGAATGAGCAGTTCTTC

clone_size: few
v_call: TRBV11-2
d_call: .
j_call: TRBJ1-1
cdr3_aa: CASSLVLHDEAFF
cdr3_nt: TGTGCCAGCAGCTTAGTTTTACACGATGAAGCTTTCTTT

clone_size: few
v_call: TRBV5-6
d_call: .
j_call: TRBJ1-6
cdr3_aa: CASSLATGYPEGSPLHF
cdr3_nt: TGTGCCAGCAGCTTGGCTACAGGGTATCCGGAAGGTTCACCCCTCCACTTT

clone_size: .
v_call: TRBV18
d_call: TRBD2
j_call: TRBJ2-2
cdr3_aa: CASSPIRTSTSTGELFF
cdr3_nt: TGTGCCAGCTCACCCATACGGACTAGCACCTCGACCGGGGAGCTGTTTTTT